Reported below is one T cell receptor (beta chain). No antigen is known for it. With a much larger clone just one base away, this may be a read error. Library preparation was by 5' RACE. The reads were generated on an Illumina HiSeq 2500. A second PCR of roughly 7 to 11 cycles was run with a J-beta primer mix and a sample-barcoded 5' primer. A unique molecular identifier was introduced onto each TCR beta cDNA molecule by a template-switch 5' adaptor carrying 12 random nucleotides. At least 2.5 million CDR3-containing paired-end reads were obtained from each sample. First-strand cDNA synthesis was performed from all RNA using the Mint cDNA synthesis kit, with priming by a TRBC-specific oligonucleotide. After uracil-DNA glycosylase treatment, a first 18-cycle PCR used universal primers M1SS and BC2_uni_R on all cDNA. Regarding the original processing steps: Each sample was normalized by randomly selecting 1 million high-quality reads, each carrying a distinct molecular identifier. Reads sharing molecular identifiers were discarded rather than binned into consensus sequences. MiTCR, with a Q25 quality threshold and the strictest error-elimination algorithm, was used for CDR3 identification, clonotype clustering and error correction. A nonparametric unseen species model with Euler transformation was used to estimate lower-bound total TCR beta diversity. The public reads were run again by TCRdb, first through fastp at Q25 and then through MiXCR, and only productive beta chains were kept. Each entry is one CDR3 protein sequence, shown with its most common DNA and genes. TCRdb, not the original authors, processed these V and J calls. This sample gives approximately 800,000 distinct CDR3 sequences in total; about 55% of them show up just once. The ten largest clones represent around 40% of the sample.

These data originate in a study of blood T cells in healthy people across ages (dated by TCRdb to between 2014 and 2017). About the investigation overall: In model experiments, template switching captured roughly one uniquely barcoded TCR beta cDNA molecule for every two T cells. For two donors (one aged 18 to 30 and one aged 80 or older), the study analyzed two additional independent replicas of 1 million unique cDNA reads from the same blood draw. The donors were split into four age groups: young (average about 16 years), middle-aged (nearly 40), aged (over 55) and long-lived (approximately 80). To avoid experimental bias, donors of different ages were spread randomly across the sequencing lanes. Using deep sequencing normalized with unique cDNA molecular identifiers, the study measured how TCR beta repertoire diversity changes with age.

Systemically healthy Caucasian individuals from Russia, 35 to 50 in total and aged roughly 6 to 90 years, were included as donors. Approximately 9 milliliters of peripheral blood were collected from each donor into EDTA-treated Vacutainer tubes. Ficoll-Paque density-gradient centrifugation was used to isolate PBMCs, with at least 7 million per sample. Total RNA, at least 5.5 micrograms per sample, was extracted from PBMCs with Trizol reagent. For every donor, flow cytometry on a PBMC aliquot measured the percentage of naive CD45RAhigh/CD27high T cells. The CDR3 contains 14 residues, cysteine and phenylalanine counted. Here the CDR3 DNA is all that survives: 42 bases in frame from base 1. According to the germline V gene, CDR1 reads SGHRS and CDR2 reads YFSETQ. Trimming accounts for 4 bases at V and 4 bases at J, while the number of junction bases matched to no gene is 4. General findings and caveats noted by the study authors: Because profiling used bulk unsorted PBMCs, naive and antigen-experienced compartments could not be compared conclusively. Observed TCR beta diversity per million T cells fell roughly linearly with age, and a significant reduction was already apparent by age around 40. A strong correlation was found between observed TCR beta diversity and the percentage of naive T cells measured by flow cytometry. The long-lived group showed more naive CD4+ T cells, fewer expanded clones and increased TCR diversity than the aged group, suggesting age selection. Because the CMV infection status of the donors was unknown, age-related changes in expanded clonotypes may potentially have been confounded. Estimates of total diversity based on one million sequenced T cells were regarded as lower bounds and as underestimates.

The receptor chain draws on TRBV5-1 and TRBJ2-3; TRBD2 aligns with 9 central bases. The sequencing input was blood. The receptor was derived from a man older than 75 in good health. The CDR3 corresponds to CASSVSGSPDTQYF. Read as DNA, the sequence is TGCGCCAGCAGCGTTAGCGGGAGCCCAGATACGCAGTATTTT.